This TCR beta chain is from a study of T cells in Graves' hyperthyroidism and ophthalmopathy. General study findings and limits: Model-based prediction identified ophthalmopathy a median around 6.7 months prior to its onset. Blood also held most thyroid clonotypes expanded beyond 0.001.

Researchers amplified the TCR beta CDR3 regions from RNA transcripts. Primed by the HTBI set, a first-round RT-PCR was run on the TCR CDR3. Each CDR3 protein gets one entry after TCRdb re-called the multiplex PCR reads with MiXCR. The sample contains under 650,000 distinct CDR3 sequences, 15% to 20% of which appear only once. This clonotype appeared many times. Its antigen is as yet unknown. The CDR3 spans 14 residues. With 1 base removed from V and 11 bases from J, the gap between germline ends came to 12 bases. Germline CDR1 LGHDT, CDR2 YNNKEL (reference sequence). Investigators excluded patients with uncontrolled infection, other autoimmune disease, pregnancy or lactation. Fresh 10 ml peripheral blood yielded PBMCs.

Material for sequencing was blood. The chain carries TRBV3-1 and TRBJ1-6; D is unclear. The TCR comes from a woman aged 25 to 39 with Graves' hyperthyroidism. CDR3 protein: CASSQGRVAPPLHF. In DNA, the CDR3 is TGTGCCAGCAGCCAAGGAAGAGTGGCTCCACCCCTCCACTTT.